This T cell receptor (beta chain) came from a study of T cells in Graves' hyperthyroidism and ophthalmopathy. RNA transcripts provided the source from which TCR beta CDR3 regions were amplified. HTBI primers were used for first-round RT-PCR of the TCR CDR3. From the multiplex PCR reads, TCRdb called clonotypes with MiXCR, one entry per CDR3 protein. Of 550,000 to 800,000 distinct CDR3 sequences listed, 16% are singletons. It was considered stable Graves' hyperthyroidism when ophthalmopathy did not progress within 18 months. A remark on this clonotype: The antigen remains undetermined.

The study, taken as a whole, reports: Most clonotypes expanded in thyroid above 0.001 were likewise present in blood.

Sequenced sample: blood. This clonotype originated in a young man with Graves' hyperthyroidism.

CDR3 residues: CASSIKGRGGGAEQYF. As DNA, the CDR3 is TGTGCCAGTAGTATAAAGGGACGAGGCGGTGGCGCCGAGCAGTACTTC. V and J are TRBV19 and TRBJ2-7; TRBD1 or TRBD2 may be the D gene (5 bases each). This CDR3 spans 16 amino acids. The germline V and J ends were trimmed by 2 bases and 6 bases, with 20 bases remaining between them. Looked up from germline, CDR1 is LNHDA and CDR2 is SQIVND (reference sequence).